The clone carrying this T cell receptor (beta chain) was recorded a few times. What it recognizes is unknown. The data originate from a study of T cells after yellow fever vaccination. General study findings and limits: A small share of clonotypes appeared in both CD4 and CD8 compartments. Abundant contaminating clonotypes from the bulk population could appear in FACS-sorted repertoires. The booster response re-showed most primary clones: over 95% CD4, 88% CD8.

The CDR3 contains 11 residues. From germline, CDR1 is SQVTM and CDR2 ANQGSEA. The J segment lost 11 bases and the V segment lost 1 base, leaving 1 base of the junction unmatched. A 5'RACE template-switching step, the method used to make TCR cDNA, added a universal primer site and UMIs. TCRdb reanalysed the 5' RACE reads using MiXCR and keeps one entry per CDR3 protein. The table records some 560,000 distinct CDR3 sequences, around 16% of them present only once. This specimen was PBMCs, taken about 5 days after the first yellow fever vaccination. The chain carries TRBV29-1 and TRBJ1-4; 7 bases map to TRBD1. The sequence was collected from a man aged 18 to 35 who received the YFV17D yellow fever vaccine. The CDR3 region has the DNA TGCAGCGTTGAAGGGACAGGCAAACTGTTTTTT. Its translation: CSVEGTGKLFF.